The 23 T cell receptor beta chains presented below share a single source sample, sequenced in a study of T-cell memory formation after mild COVID-19. TCRdb reprocessed the 5' RACE reads with MiXCR, giving one entry per CDR3 protein. The sample lists 400,000 to 550,000 distinct CDR3 sequences; around 27% were seen once. The specimen was PBMCs or a T cell subset sorted from them (not recorded which). These receptors were taken from an adult woman who had mild COVID-19 (a few samples of this study predate the infection). Cell type and time point are not known.

A few counts support this clonotype. The chain recombines TRBV5-1 with TRBJ1-1, with 8 bases aligning to TRBD1. Trimming took 4 bases from V and 1 from J; bases not matched to a gene: 6. Germline lookup yields CDR1 SGHRS and CDR2 YFSETQ. The CDR3 contains 15 residues. CDR3: CASSLRDRGNTEAFF. For the CDR3, the DNA is TGCGCCAGCAGCCTTAGAGACAGGGGGAACACTGAAGCTTTCTTT.

This clonotype was recorded a few times. The chain has TRBV24-1 and TRBJ2-7; D is ambiguous. The V end was cut by 4 bases, the J end by 2 bases, with 14 bases between. Germline V CDR1 and CDR2: KGHDR, SFDVKD. The CDR3 consists of 15 residues. CDR3 protein: CATSDPLTGTYEQYF. CDR3 in DNA: TGTGCCACCAGTGACCCTCTGACCGGAACCTACGAGCAGTACTTC.

This chain links TRBV19 with TRBJ1-5; perhaps TRBD1 as D (5 bases). Germline loops: CDR1 LNHDA, CDR2 SQIVND (reference sequence). The CDR3 covers 15 residues. The V end was cut by 5 bases, the J end by 3 bases, with 14 bases between. The CDR3: CASSLSGPPNQPQHF. The CDR3 nucleotides are TGTGCCAGTAGTCTCTCGGGACCGCCCAATCAGCCCCAGCATTTT.

The chain joins TRBV5-1 to TRBJ2-1; D is perhaps TRBD1 or TRBD2 (7 bases each). CDR1 and CDR2 from the germline V gene are SGHRS and YFSETQ. Between the trimmed V and J ends, which lost 5 bases and 7 bases, there was a span of 22 bases. This CDR3 has 16 residues. CDR3 sequence: CASRLTPGGGLNEQFF. The CDR3 DNA sequence: TGCGCCAGCAGATTGACCCCAGGGGGAGGGCTAAATGAGCAGTTCTTC.

This clonotype was counted only a few times. The CDR3 sequence is CASQGRDRGRTGELFF. In nucleotides, the CDR3 is TGTGCCAGCCAAGGCCGGGACAGGGGGCGCACCGGGGAGCTGTTTTTT. The rearrangement links TRBV7-6 to TRBJ2-2, with 12 bases fitting TRBD1. CDR3 length equals 16 residues. Germline-derived CDR1 and CDR2 are SGHVS and FNYEAQ. V shed 8 bases and J 4 bases; nucleotides not matched to a gene: 8. The variable domain in full, completed from reference TRBV7-6 and TRBJ2-2, reads GAGVSQSPRYKVTKRGQDVALRCDPISGHVSLYWYRQALGQGPEFLTYFNYEAQQDKSGLPNDRFSAERPEGSISTLTIQRTEQRDSAMYRCASQGRDRGRTGELFFGEGSRLTVL.

This clonotype was seen a handful of times. The chain recombines TRBV9 with TRBJ2-3; D unresolved. From germline, CDR1 is SGDLS and CDR2 YYNGEE. The CDR3 loop spans 13 amino acids. The germline V and J ends were trimmed by 4 bases and 6 bases, with 12 bases remaining between them. This CDR3 is CASSLTPLDTQYF. The CDR3 DNA reads TGTGCCAGCAGCCTCACCCCGCTGGATACGCAGTATTTT. The full variable domain, in which reference TRBV9 and TRBJ2-3 provide the parts outside the CDR3, is DSGVTQTPKHLITATGQRVTLRCSPRSGDLSVYWYQQSLDQGLQFLIQYYNGEERAKGNILERFSAQQFPDLHSELNLSSLELGDSALYFCASSLTPLDTQYFGPGTRLTVL.

This clonotype turned up a few times. This sequence joins TRBV2 and TRBJ2-7; 12 bases agree with TRBD2. Per germline, CDR1 SNHLY and CDR2 FYNNEI. CDR3 length: 14 amino acids. V was pared by 6 bases and J by 2 bases, with 2 bases of the junction left unmatched. The CDR3: CASRTSGGPYEQYF. CDR3 nucleotides: TGTGCCAGCAGGACTAGCGGGGGTCCCTACGAGCAGTACTTC.

The gene calls are TRBV20-1 and TRBJ1-2; 7 bases are a match to TRBD1. The CDR3 has 12 residues. V was clipped by 5 bases and J by 8 bases; unmatched bases: 8. The germline CDR1 and CDR2 sequences are DFQATT and SNEGSKA (reference sequence). The CDR3 nucleotides are TGCAGTGCTCGTCACAGGGGAACGGGCTACACCTTC. This gives the protein CSARHRGTGYTF.

This rearrangement joins TRBV4-2 to TRBJ2-2; 10 positions match TRBD1. The V and J ends lost 6 bases and 3 bases, in that order; junction bases with no gene match: 4. The V gene's germline CDR1 is LGHNA and CDR2 YNFKEQ. This CDR3 is built from 15 residues. DNA for the CDR3: TGTGCCAGCAGACGACAGGGGGCGGACACCGGGGAGCTGTTTTTT. Residues: CASRRQGADTGELFF.

The genes are TRBV7-8 and TRBJ2-3; tentative D call: TRBD2 (6 bases). Germline values: CDR1 SGHVS, CDR2 FQNEAQ. V was trimmed by 5 bases and J by 3 bases, leaving 15 bases between them. CDR3 length equals 15 residues. For the CDR3, the DNA is TGTGCCAGCAGCCAACCTCGAGGAGGGACAGATACGCAGTATTTT. Translated, it gives CASSQPRGGTDTQYF.

The chain recombines TRBV28 with TRBJ1-5; maybe TRBD1 (5 bases). The germline V and J ends were trimmed by 6 bases and 7 bases, with 13 bases remaining between them. Germline CDR1 is MDHEN and CDR2 is SYDVKM. This CDR3 contains 13 residues. In DNA, the CDR3 is TGTGCCAGCAGGGTCGGGGGGGAGCAGCCCCAGCATTTT. Protein product: CASRVGGEQPQHF. The entire variable domain, with the rest obtained from reference TRBV28 and TRBJ1-5, is as follows: DVKVTQSSRYLVKRTGEKVFLECVQDMDHENMFWYRQDPGLGLRLIYFSYDVKMKEKGDIPEGYSVSREKKERFSLILESASTNQTSMYLCASRVGGEQPQHFGDGTRLSIL.

This clonotype was detected a few times. The gene calls are TRBV20-1 and TRBJ2-7, with D possibly called TRBD1 or TRBD2 (5 bases each). CDR3 length equals 11 residues. Per germline, CDR1 DFQATT and CDR2 SNEGSKA (reference sequence). The V end was cut by 0 bases, the J end by 7 bases, with 7 bases between. CDR3 nucleotides: TGCAGTGCTAGAGAGGGGGAGGAGCAGTACTTC. Amino acid sequence: CSAREGEEQYF.

The chain joins TRBV19 to TRBJ2-2, with 7 bases fitting TRBD2. The CDR3 length is 17 residues. The germline V gene encodes CDR1 LNHDA and CDR2 SQIVND (reference sequence). Losses at the gene ends were 6 bases for V and 4 bases for J; bases not matched to a gene: 14. CDR3 in amino acids: CASRSTPLASGTGELFF. CDR3 coding DNA: TGTGCCAGTAGGTCAACCCCTCTTGCTAGCGGCACCGGGGAGCTGTTTTTT.

V and J are TRBV12-5 and TRBJ2-7, with D hard to call. CDR1 is LGHNT and CDR2 is FRNRAP in the germline V gene. The CDR3 is 17 amino acids. The V and J ends lost 0 bases and 3 bases respectively, with 18 bases between them. CDR3 in amino acids: CASGLVLQGPTNYEQYF. The CDR3 coding sequence is TGTGCTAGTGGTTTGGTACTCCAAGGACCCACCAACTACGAGCAGTACTTC.

This clonotype was found a few times. The V call is TRBV9, the J call TRBJ2-7; 9 positions match TRBD1. V trimming: 5 bases; J trimming: 6 bases; junction bases outside the gene matches: 9. Per the germline V gene, CDR1 is SGDLS and CDR2 is YYNGEE. The CDR3 extends over 14 amino acids. CDR3 protein: CASSARTGALEQYF. CDR3 coding DNA: TGTGCCAGCAGTGCTCGGACAGGGGCTCTCGAGCAGTACTTC.

This clonotype was seen only a few times. The rearrangement joins TRBV6-2 or TRBV6-3 to TRBJ2-1; D is perhaps TRBD2 (6 bases). Germline CDR1 reads MNHEY; CDR2 reads SVGEGT. The germline V and J ends were trimmed by 2 bases and 6 bases, with 8 bases remaining between them. This CDR3 is built from 13 residues. The CDR3 DNA reads TGTGCCAGCAGTTACACTAGCTTCAATGAGCAGTTCTTC. Translated: CASSYTSFNEQFF.

This clonotype was recorded a few times. This sequence joins TRBV4-3 and TRBJ1-2, with 7 bases fitting TRBD1. V trimming: 6 bases; J trimming: 5 bases; junction bases outside the gene matches: 12. The CDR3 length is 15 residues. The V gene's germline CDR1 is LGHNA and CDR2 YSLEER. CDR3 sequence reads: CASRHDLDREYGYTF. As DNA, the CDR3 is TGCGCCAGCAGACACGATCTCGACAGGGAGTATGGCTACACCTTC.

This clonotype has only a few counts. This chain uses TRBV23-1 with TRBJ2-2, with 9 bases aligning to TRBD1. TRBV23-1 counts as an open reading frame of uncertain function. The V and J ends lost 6 bases and 6 bases, in that order; junction bases with no gene match: 11. The CDR3 is made up of 16 amino acids. This chain's CDR3 is CASRGQGMSQPGELFF. DNA for the CDR3: TGCGCCAGCAGGGGACAGGGAATGTCTCAGCCCGGGGAGCTGTTTTTT.

This clonotype was seen ten or more times. The CDR3: CSVQLVHEQFF. For the CDR3, the DNA is TGCAGTGTCCAGCTAGTGCATGAGCAGTTCTTC. The chain couples TRBV20-1 to TRBJ2-1, with D hard to call. The CDR3 totals 11 residues. The germline V gene has CDR1 DFQATT and CDR2 SNEGSKA (reference sequence). Trimming stripped 7 bases from V and 8 bases from J, with 12 bases between.

This clonotype appeared a few times. This chain's CDR3 is CASSLEAPSSGNTIYF. The CDR3 DNA reads as TGTGCCAGCAGCTTAGAGGCCCCGAGCTCTGGAAACACCATATATTTT. The V call is TRBV7-9, the J call TRBJ1-3; no firm D call. Trimming shortened V by 1 base and J by 0 bases, and 10 bases separated the two germline ends. Germline CDR1 and CDR2: SEHNR and FQNEAQ (reference sequence). The CDR3 runs 16 residues.

V is TRBV14 and J is TRBJ2-5; D remains ambiguous. V lost 2 bases and J 5 bases, leaving 3 bases between the germline ends. This CDR3 is 11 amino acids long. Germline-derived CDR1 and CDR2 are SGHDN and FVKESK. As DNA, the CDR3 is TGTGCCAGCAGCCAATACGAGACCCAGTACTTC. As protein: CASSQYETQYF.

The gene calls are TRBV4-3 and TRBJ2-5; maybe TRBD1 (5 bases). Trimming shortened V by 0 bases and J by 5 bases, and 10 bases separated the two germline ends. CDR1 and CDR2 from the germline V gene are LGHNA and YSLEER. The CDR3 spans 14 residues. The CDR3, as DNA: TGCGCCAGCAGCCAAGAGGCAGGGATGGAGACCCAGTACTTC. It encodes CASSQEAGMETQYF.

This clonotype was detected ten times or more. This chain links TRBV5-6 with TRBJ2-5; the D is unclear. The CDR3 spans 13 residues. CDR1 is SGHDT, CDR2 YYEEEE, per germline. V was clipped by 0 bases and J by 4 bases, with 7 bases between them. In DNA form, the CDR3 reads TGTGCCAGCAGCTTGGATAGACGAGAGACCCAGTACTTC. Residues: CASSLDRRETQYF. Full variable domain (outside the CDR3, taken from reference TRBV5-6 and TRBJ2-5): DAGVTQSPTHLIKTRGQQVTLRCSPKSGHDTVSWYQQALGQGPQFIFQYYEEEERQRGNFPDRFSGHQFPNYSSELNVNALLLGDSALYLCASSLDRRETQYFGPGTRLLVL.